These 17 T cell receptor beta chains share one sample of origin, sequenced in a study of T cell changes during pregnancy in multiple sclerosis. The repertoire was sequenced with immunoSEQ multiplex PCR; TCRdb's copy has only in-frame clones and lacks some. The sample has tens of thousands of clones, roughly 89% seen once. Sequences were derived from CD4+ T cells from peripheral blood mononuclear cells, sampled in the first trimester of pregnancy. The source is a female donor with multiple sclerosis, enrolled in a pregnancy study.

The chain has TRBV14 and TRBJ2-7; 12 positions agree with TRBD2. The germline gives CDR1 SGHDN, CDR2 FVKESK. V lost 1 base and J lost 0; bases outside the gene matches: 10. The CDR3 is made up of 19 amino acids. The CDR3 protein is CASSQGWLAGGFVSYEQYF. CDR3 nucleotide sequence: TGTGCCAGCAGCCAAGGTTGGCTAGCGGGAGGGTTCGTCTCCTACGAGCAGTACTTC. The full variable domain, in which reference TRBV14 and TRBJ2-7 provide the parts outside the CDR3, is EAGVTQFPSHSVIEKGQTVTLRCDPISGHDNLYWYRRVMGKEIKFLLHFVKESKQDESGMPNNRFLAERTGGTYSTLKVQPAELEDSGVYFCASSQGWLAGGFVSYEQYFGPGTRLTVT.

This clone came up once. V is TRBV5-4 and J is TRBJ1-2, with 7 bases identical to TRBD1. V lost 4 bases and J lost 1; bases outside the gene matches: 4. Germline V lookup: CDR1 SGHNT, CDR2 YYREEE (reference sequence). The CDR3 covers 14 residues. The CDR3 sequence: CASSRGTVNYGYTF. The CDR3 coding sequence is TGTGCCAGCAGCCGGGGGACAGTTAACTATGGCTACACCTTC.

The rearrangement joins TRBV28 to TRBJ1-5; 8 nucleotides align to TRBD1. Germline loops: CDR1 MDHEN, CDR2 SYDVKM. The V gene end was trimmed by 11 bases and the J gene end by 8 bases; junction bases not matched to a gene: 8. This CDR3 spans 12 amino acids. As DNA, the CDR3 is TGTGCCGTCGACAGGGGCGTGAAGCCCCAGCATTTT. It is translated as CAVDRGVKPQHF.

The CDR3 sequence is CASSARTGSDTQYF. Here the CDR3 DNA reads TGTGCCAGCAGCGCACGGACAGGGTCAGATACGCAGTATTTT. This sequence joins TRBV9 and TRBJ2-3; 8 nucleotides align to TRBD1. There are 14 residues in the CDR3. Germline CDR1 and CDR2: SGDLS and YYNGEE. V gave up 3 bases and J gave up 4 bases; unmatched junction bases: 4.

CDR3 loop: CASSPPLTGHTGIFSYEQYF. The CDR3 DNA follows: TGTGCCAGCAGCCCGCCCCTGACAGGCCATACGGGCATTTTCTCCTACGAGCAGTACTTC. The genes are TRBV5-5 and TRBJ2-7; TRBD1 might be the D (6 bases). V lost 4 bases and J 0 bases, leaving 29 bases between the germline ends. CDR1 and CDR2 from the germline V gene are SGHKS and YYEKEE (reference sequence). This CDR3 has 20 residues.

The chain couples TRBV7-9 to TRBJ2-5; 12 nucleotides line up with TRBD1. Germline trimming cut 5 bases from V and 7 bases from J; bases unmatched to any gene: 8. Germline-derived CDR1 and CDR2 are SEHNR and FQNEAQ (reference sequence). The length of the CDR3 is 15 residues. CDR3 sequence: CASSGAGQGARTQYF. CDR3 coding DNA: TGTGCCAGCAGCGGTGCGGGACAGGGGGCTAGGACCCAGTACTTC.

The CDR3 DNA sequence: TGTGCCACAGGGGACAGGGTGTCAGGGGCCAACGTCCTGACTTTC. Amino acids: CATGDRVSGANVLTF. The chain employs TRBV7-2 and TRBJ2-6; 9 nucleotides line up with TRBD1. Per germline, CDR1 SGHTA and CDR2 FQGNSA. The V and J ends lost 10 bases and 4 bases, in that order; junction bases with no gene match: 8. The CDR3 loop spans 15 amino acids.

The V and J genes are TRBV11-2 and TRBJ2-7; D gene uncertain. Looked up from germline, CDR1 is SGHAT and CDR2 is FQNNGV. V was pared by 5 bases and J by 3 bases, with 11 bases between. The length of the CDR3 is 13 residues. CDR3 loop: CASSPTWSYEQYF. The CDR3, as DNA: TGTGCCAGCAGCCCGACGTGGAGCTACGAGCAGTACTTC.

This clone was recorded once. The gene calls are TRBV5-1 and TRBJ1-1; D possibly corresponds to TRBD1 (6 bases). CDR3 size: 15 residues. Germline CDR1 SGHRS, CDR2 YFSETQ. The V end lost 1 base, the J end lost 3 bases, and 13 bases lay between the germline ends. The CDR3 region is CASSLFSGVDTEAFF. DNA of the CDR3: TGCGCCAGCAGCTTGTTCTCAGGGGTGGACACTGAAGCTTTCTTT.

The rearrangement uses TRBV5-1 and TRBJ2-2; D is undetermined. This CDR3 is built from 15 residues. The V gene lost 4 bases and the J gene lost 6 bases, with 16 bases spanning the gap. CDR1 is SGHRS, CDR2 YFSETQ, per germline. The DNA for the CDR3 is TGCGCCAGCAGCCCGTCGGCAGTCCAGGCCGGGGAGCTGTTTTTT. Its translation: CASSPSAVQAGELFF.

This rearrangement joins TRBV5-1 to TRBJ1-3, with 8 positions matching TRBD1. The ends lost 0 bases at V and 0 bases at J; junction bases unmatched: 8. The germline CDR1 and CDR2 sequences are SGHRS and YFSETQ. The CDR3 covers 18 residues. The CDR3 spells CASSLGVVGQASGNTIYF. The CDR3 coding sequence is TGCGCCAGCAGCTTGGGGGTTGTGGGACAGGCCTCTGGAAACACCATATATTTT.

The V call is TRBV6-6, the J call TRBJ1-5; TRBD1 is a possible D gene (6 bases). Trimming cost V 8 bases and J 2 bases, with 16 bases left between them. The CDR3 has 15 residues. Per germline, CDR1 MNHNY and CDR2 SVGAGI (reference sequence). The CDR3 loop reads CASGSGGAGNQPQHF. CDR3 nucleotide sequence: TGTGCCAGCGGGTCGGGGGGGGCTGGCAATCAGCCCCAGCATTTT.

The chain couples TRBV15 to TRBJ2-7; D might be TRBD1 (5 bases). V gave up 1 base and J gave up 2 bases, with 12 bases separating them. This CDR3 contains 15 residues. Germline CDR1 LNHNV, CDR2 YYDKDF (reference sequence). Here the CDR3 DNA reads TGTGCCACCAGCAGAGTAAACAGGTACACCTACGAGCAGTACTTC. This codes for CATSRVNRYTYEQYF.

The chain has TRBV28 and TRBJ1-5; D might be TRBD1 (5 bases). The germline CDR1 and CDR2 sequences are MDHEN and SYDVKM. V lost 4 bases and J lost 7, with 17 bases in between. This CDR3 is 15 amino acids long. The CDR3 DNA is TGTGCCAGCAGTTCCCCTCCCGGACATATCCAGCCCCAGCATTTT. It yields the protein CASSSPPGHIQPQHF. The full variable domain, completed using reference TRBV28 and TRBJ1-5, is DVKVTQSSRYLVKRTGEKVFLECVQDMDHENMFWYRQDPGLGLRLIYFSYDVKMKEKGDIPEGYSVSREKKERFSLILESASTNQTSMYLCASSSPPGHIQPQHFGDGTRLSIL.

V gene TRBV29-1 combines with J gene TRBJ2-3; D is possibly TRBD1 (6 bases). CDR3 size: 13 residues. Germline V gives CDR1 SQVTM, CDR2 ANQGSEA. Trimming stripped 3 bases from V and 2 bases from J, with 9 bases between. CDR3: CSVDWDTTDTQYF. The CDR3 DNA reads as TGCAGCGTTGATTGGGACACCACAGATACGCAGTATTTT.

The gene calls are TRBV19 and TRBJ1-2; D gene ambiguous. Germline loops: CDR1 LNHDA, CDR2 SQIVND (reference sequence). The CDR3 sequence is 13 residues long. Trimming stripped 2 bases from V and 7 bases from J, with 11 bases between. In nucleotides, the CDR3 is TGTGCCAGTAGTATAAGCGGGCGGGTTGGCTACACCTTC. This encodes CASSISGRVGYTF.

V and J are TRBV11-2 and TRBJ1-5, with a tentative D call TRBD1 (6 bases). This CDR3 has 15 amino acids. The germline gives CDR1 SGHAT, CDR2 FQNNGV. V lost 3 bases, J lost 0 bases, and 9 bases lay in between. CDR3 amino acids: CASSLGTNSNQPQHF. The CDR3 bases are TGTGCCAGCAGCTTGGGGACAAATAGCAATCAGCCCCAGCATTTT.